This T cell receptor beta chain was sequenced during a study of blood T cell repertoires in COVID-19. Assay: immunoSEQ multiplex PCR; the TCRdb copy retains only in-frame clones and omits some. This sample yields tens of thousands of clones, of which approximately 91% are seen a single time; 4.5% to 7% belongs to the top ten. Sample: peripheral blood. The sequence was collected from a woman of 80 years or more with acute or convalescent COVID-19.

Written as DNA, the CDR3 is TGCGCCAGCAGCCTCCAGGGCCCCTACGAGCAGTACTTC. It encodes CASSLQGPYEQYF. The gene calls are TRBV5-1 and TRBJ2-7, with D perhaps matching TRBD1 (5 bases). Germline CDR1 and CDR2: SGHRS and YFSETQ. The V end was cut by 4 bases, the J end by 2 bases, with 10 bases between. This CDR3 contains 13 residues.